Presented here are 18 T cell receptor beta chains from one specimen sequenced in a study of beta chain features in type 1 diabetes. Expressed TCRB transcripts were sequenced after all isolated RNA was converted to cDNA. Profiled with immunoSEQ multiplex PCR; TCRdb holds only in-frame clones, not every one. Here the sample spans 330,000 or so clones, about 14% being singletons. Sequenced sample: central memory CD4+ T cells from blood. The source of these receptors is a man aged 30-40 years in good health.

V gene TRBV29-1 combines with J gene TRBJ2-5; TRBD2 aligns across 9 bases. The J call may be incorrect, as the DNA end agrees better with TRBJ2-7. The CDR3 covers 13 residues. Germline CDR1 and CDR2: SQVTM and ANQGSEA. CDR3 bases: TGCAGCGTGGGGACTAGCAAAGCCTACGAGCAGTACTTC. Protein: CSVGTSKAYEQYF.

This clone was seen at least ten times. CDR3 loop: CASSLMRQTAQFF. The CDR3 DNA follows: TGCGCCAGCAGCTTGATGCGTCAGACAGCGCAGTTCTTC. The chain joins TRBV5-1 to TRBJ2-1; tentative D call: TRBD1 (5 bases). Deletions cut 1 base from V and 12 bases from J, with 14 bases between. The CDR3 contains 13 residues. The germline gives CDR1 SGHRS, CDR2 YFSETQ.

As to this clone: The same CDR3 can be traced to other DNA sequences in this sample. The CDR3 reads CASSFLETEAFF. In DNA form, the CDR3 reads TGTGCCAGCAGCTTTCTGGAGACTGAAGCTTTCTTT. This rearrangement joins TRBV7-9 to TRBJ1-1, with D uncertain. Germline values: CDR1 SEHNR, CDR2 FQNEAQ (reference sequence). V was cut by 3 bases and J by 5 bases, with 7 bases left in between. The CDR3 extends over 12 amino acids. Drawing the rest from reference TRBV7-9 and TRBJ1-1, the complete variable domain is DTGVSQNPRHKITKRGQNVTFRCDPISEHNRLYWYRQTLGQGPEFLTYFQNEAQLEKSRLLSDRFSAERPKGSFSTLEIQRTEQGDSAMYLCASSFLETEAFFGQGTRLTVV.

This clone was found a few times. V usage is TRBV5-6 and J usage is TRBJ2-7; no clear D. The CDR3 loop spans 14 amino acids. Trimming cost V 2 bases and J 1 base, with 10 bases left between them. The germline gives CDR1 SGHDT, CDR2 YYEEEE. DNA of the CDR3: TGTGCCAGCAGCTTCCAGGACCCTTCCTACGAGCAGTACTTC. It encodes CASSFQDPSYEQYF.

The chain links TRBV5-6 to TRBJ1-2; TRBD1 matches 8 bases. Unmatched junction bases numbered 8, after V lost 3 bases and J lost 4 bases. The germline gives CDR1 SGHDT, CDR2 YYEEEE. CDR3 size: 15 residues. The chain's CDR3 is CASSSTGGGGYGYTF. CDR3 in DNA: TGTGCCAGCAGCTCTACAGGGGGAGGGGGCTATGGCTACACCTTC.

In its sample, this clone was seen a few times. The chain carries TRBV5-1 and TRBJ1-1; no reliable D call. The germline V gene encodes CDR1 SGHRS and CDR2 YFSETQ. The CDR3 contains 13 residues. Trimming took 2 bases from V and 5 from J, leaving 10 bases between them. Here the CDR3 DNA reads TGCGCCAGCAGCTTAAAAGGGAGGACTGAAGCTTTCTTT. Protein sequence: CASSLKGRTEAFF.

This clone was seen once. This chain uses TRBV15 with TRBJ1-3, with TRBD1 identical over 7 bases. The CDR3 loop spans 16 amino acids. Trimming removed 0 bases from V and 4 bases from J; junction bases left unmatched: 6. The germline CDR1 and CDR2 sequences are LNHNV and YYDKDF (reference sequence). The DNA of the CDR3 is TGTGCCACCAGCAGAGATAGACAGGGAACGGGAAACACCATATATTTT. Translated, it gives CATSRDRQGTGNTIYF.

CDR3 DNA: TGCGCCAGCAGCAATCGTTCAGGGGGATGGTCCCTCAATGAGCAGTTCTTC. Residues: CASSNRSGGWSLNEQFF. The chain uses TRBV4-3 and TRBJ2-1, with TRBD1 matching over 7 bases. Trimming took 5 bases from V and 6 from J; bases not matched to a gene: 16. Germline V lookup: CDR1 LGHNA, CDR2 YSLEER. The CDR3 runs to 17 residues.

This clone was detected a few times. The chain combines TRBV29-1 with TRBJ2-5, with 8 nucleotides matching TRBD2. V was clipped by 7 bases and J by 3 bases; unmatched bases: 10. Per the germline V gene, CDR1 is SQVTM and CDR2 is ANQGSEA. This CDR3 has 14 amino acids. The CDR3 nucleotides are TGCAGCGCCCCCTCCCAGACTAGCGAAGAGACCCAGTACTTC. It yields the protein CSAPSQTSEETQYF.

The chain uses TRBV6-5 and TRBJ1-1, with D unclear. Deletions cut 6 bases from V and 1 base from J, with 9 bases between. Germline-derived CDR1 and CDR2 are MNHEY and SVGAGI. The CDR3 is 13 amino acids. CDR3 nucleotides: TGTGCCAGCAGCCGGACGGCGAACACTGAAGCTTTCTTT. As protein: CASSRTANTEAFF.

V is TRBV11-2 and J is TRBJ2-2; 8 bases are a match to TRBD2. CDR3 length equals 14 residues. Per the germline V gene, CDR1 is SGHAT and CDR2 is FQNNGV. With V trimmed by 7 bases and J by 6 bases, 7 bases remained unmatched. The CDR3, as DNA: TGTGCCAGCATGCCAGCGGGAGACCCCGGGGAGCTGTTTTTT. This translates into CASMPAGDPGELFF.

In nucleotides, the CDR3 is TGTGCCAGCAGCTTAAGTGGGACGTACCAAGAGACCCAGTACTTC. Translation gives CASSLSGTYQETQYF. This chain links TRBV7-2 with TRBJ2-5, with D perhaps being TRBD1 or TRBD2 (5 bases each). The CDR3 length is 15 residues. Trimming left V 2 bases short and J 0 bases short, with 10 bases between. Germline V lookup: CDR1 SGHTA, CDR2 FQGNSA.

There are a few counts of this clone. The chain has TRBV10-3 and TRBJ2-3; 11 bases align to TRBD2. CDR1 ENHRY and CDR2 SYGVKD come from the germline V gene. V was clipped by 6 bases and J by 5 bases; unmatched bases: 4. This CDR3 is 14 amino acids long. In DNA form, the CDR3 reads TGTGCCATCAGGATAGCGGGGGGGATAGATACGCAGTATTTT. Translation: CAIRIAGGIDTQYF.

The chain recombines TRBV5-4 with TRBJ2-5; 7 nucleotides agree with TRBD2. The CDR3 totals 14 residues. V was pared by 7 bases and J by 1 base, with 7 bases of the junction left unmatched. Germline values: CDR1 SGHNT, CDR2 YYREEE (reference sequence). CDR3: CASGRERRQETQYF. The CDR3 DNA follows: TGTGCCAGCGGGAGGGAGCGCCGCCAAGAGACCCAGTACTTC.

This clone was picked up many times. The chain has TRBV6-4 and TRBJ1-1, with 9 bases identical to TRBD1. CDR3 length: 15 amino acids. Germline trimming cut 6 bases from V and 1 base from J; bases unmatched to any gene: 6. Germline CDR1 MRHNA, CDR2 SNTAGT. CDR3 in amino acids: CASRGTGQGNTEAFF. As DNA, the CDR3 is TGTGCCAGCAGGGGGACAGGGCAGGGGAACACTGAAGCTTTCTTT.

This clone has just a few counts. This chain connects TRBV7-9 to TRBJ2-7, with D perhaps TRBD2 (6 bases). The CDR3 extends over 13 amino acids. The V gene lost 0 bases and the J gene lost 6 bases, with 9 bases spanning the gap. Germline CDR1 reads SEHNR; CDR2 reads FQNEAQ (reference sequence). CDR3 sequence (DNA): TGTGCCAGCAGCTTAGCGGTGGGGGGCGAGCAGTACTTC. Its translation: CASSLAVGGEQYF.

J is TRBJ2-1 and V is TRBV18; 8 nucleotides align to TRBD2. V trimming: 3 bases; J trimming: 9 bases; junction bases outside the gene matches: 4. Per germline, CDR1 KGHSH and CDR2 LQKENI. CDR3 length: 13 residues. This chain's CDR3 is CASSPGLGAEQFF. In DNA, the CDR3 is TGTGCCAGCTCACCGGGACTAGGAGCTGAGCAGTTCTTC.

In its sample, this clone was seen a few times. The J gene is TRBJ1-2, the V gene TRBV15; D is possibly TRBD1 (6 bases). Germline-derived CDR1 and CDR2 are LNHNV and YYDKDF (reference sequence). V gave up 1 base and J gave up 4 bases, with 13 bases separating them. This CDR3 is built from 15 residues. CDR3 region: CATSRAPRGAYGYTF. In nucleotides, the CDR3 is TGTGCCACCAGCAGAGCCCCCCGGGGGGCCTATGGCTACACCTTC.